The next 30 T cell receptor beta chains were all read from a single sample in a study of cytomegalovirus exposure and HLA in healthy donors. Primers: 60 Vbeta forward and 13 Jbeta reverse. TCRdb keeps only in-frame clones here, not all; method: immunoSEQ multiplex PCR. This repertoire includes about 42,000 clones. The sequencing sample was made of PBMCs. The receptors originated from a man in his thirties or forties in good health and CMV-seronegative.

This sequence joins TRBV29-1 and TRBJ1-1, with D perhaps TRBD1 (5 bases). With 6 bases removed from V and 5 bases from J, the gap between germline ends came to 16 bases. Germline lookup yields CDR1 SQVTM and CDR2 ANQGSEA. The CDR3 has 13 amino acids. The CDR3 is CSVRQGVGTEAFF. In DNA, the CDR3 is TGCAGCGTCAGACAAGGGGTTGGGACTGAAGCTTTCTTT.

The chain couples TRBV4-1 to TRBJ2-3, with 13 bases lining up with TRBD2. The CDR3 spans 17 residues. Germline trimming cut 2 bases from V and 5 bases from J; bases unmatched to any gene: 7. Germline-derived CDR1 and CDR2 are MGHRA and YSYEKL. The CDR3 DNA sequence: TGCGCCAGCAGCCAACCAACTAGCGGGAGGGCCAGAGATACGCAGTATTTT. It is translated as CASSQPTSGRARDTQYF.

Turning to this clone: The sample carries other DNA sequences with the same CDR3. This rearrangement joins TRBV30 to TRBJ1-2; D remains unclear. The CDR3 consists of 15 residues. V was clipped by 0 bases and J by 0 bases, with 11 bases between them. CDR1 and CDR2 (germline): GTSNPN, SVGIG (reference sequence). The CDR3 spells CAWSVLISANYGYTF. CDR3 DNA: TGTGCCTGGAGTGTACTAATAAGTGCTAACTATGGCTACACCTTC.

The chain joins TRBV30 to TRBJ1-2; a weak D match, TRBD1 (5 bases). The germline CDR1 and CDR2 sequences are GTSNPN and SVGIG (reference sequence). This CDR3 is 13 amino acids long. Trimming shortened V by 1 base and J by 6 bases, and 12 bases separated the two germline ends. The CDR3 here is CAWSAGAGDGYTF. The CDR3, as DNA: TGTGCCTGGAGTGCTGGGGCGGGGGATGGCTACACCTTC.

The J gene is TRBJ1-1, the V gene TRBV6-1; 7 bases line up with TRBD1. The V gene end was trimmed by 2 bases and the J gene end by 0 bases; junction bases not matched to a gene: 0. Looked up from germline, CDR1 is MNHNS and CDR2 is SASEGT. The CDR3 is made up of 14 amino acids. The chain's CDR3 is CASSEQGVNTEAFF. The CDR3 DNA reads TGTGCCAGCAGTGAACAGGGGGTGAACACTGAAGCTTTCTTT.

The CDR3 is CAGGQGFSTEAFF. CDR3 in DNA: TGTGCCGGAGGACAGGGATTTAGCACTGAAGCTTTCTTT. The genes are TRBV6-6 and TRBJ1-1; TRBD1 matches at 8 bases. This CDR3 spans 13 amino acids. V lost 11 bases and J lost 4; bases outside the gene matches: 9. Looked up from germline, CDR1 is MNHNY and CDR2 is SVGAGI (reference sequence).

The CDR3 loop is CASSRQQGEGNTIYF. CDR3 nucleotides: TGCGCCAGCAGCCGTCAACAGGGGGAGGGAAACACCATATATTTT. The chain recombines TRBV4-1 with TRBJ1-3, with TRBD1 matching over 8 bases. The CDR3 is made up of 15 amino acids. Germline CDR1 reads MGHRA; CDR2 reads YSYEKL. V was pared by 4 bases and J by 4 bases, with 6 bases of the junction left unmatched.

This rearrangement joins TRBV7-2 to TRBJ1-1; 12 positions agree with TRBD1. This CDR3 has 15 residues. Unmatched junction bases numbered 10, after V lost 5 bases and J lost 9 bases. Germline CDR1 reads SGHTA; CDR2 reads FQGNSA. The CDR3 spells CASSLGGTGGKQAFF. DNA of the CDR3: TGTGCCAGCAGCCTCGGGGGGACAGGGGGCAAACAAGCTTTCTTT.

The chain uses TRBV20-1 and TRBJ2-7; D uncertain. The germline gives CDR1 DFQATT, CDR2 SNEGSKA (reference sequence). The CDR3 covers 11 residues. Trimming pared 3 bases from V and 3 bases from J, leaving 6 bases between. CDR3 bases: TGCAGTGCTAGGGAGAGCTACGAGCAGTACTTC. Protein sequence: CSARESYEQYF.

J is TRBJ2-5 and V is TRBV30, with 8 positions matching TRBD1. J gave up 11 bases and V 1 base, and 6 bases lay outside the gene matches. CDR3 length equals 12 residues. Germline CDR1 and CDR2: GTSNPN and SVGIG (reference sequence). CDR3 region: CAWSGQGTEQYF. The CDR3 coding sequence is TGTGCCTGGAGTGGACAGGGGACGGAGCAGTACTTC.

The chain carries TRBV7-9 and TRBJ2-1; possibly TRBD1 for D (5 bases). The CDR3 sequence is 14 residues long. Germline lookup yields CDR1 SEHNR and CDR2 FQNEAQ (reference sequence). The ends were cut back, 5 bases at V and 8 bases at J, with 16 bases in the middle. The CDR3 sequence: CASSAARAIDEQFF. CDR3 bases: TGTGCCAGCAGCGCCGCCAGGGCTATCGATGAGCAGTTCTTC.

The rearrangement joins TRBV9 to TRBJ2-1, with a possible D match to TRBD1 (6 bases). Germline V CDR1 and CDR2: SGDLS, YYNGEE. The CDR3 consists of 15 residues. Trimming pared 2 bases from V and 5 bases from J, leaving 14 bases between. The CDR3 DNA is TGTGCCAGCAGCGTGGGGGCCCTAGGCAACAATGAGCAGTTCTTC. It translates to CASSVGALGNNEQFF.

The CDR3 protein is CASSSWGGRSPLHF. In DNA, the CDR3 is TGTGCCAGCAGCTCCTGGGGAGGGAGGTCACCCCTCCACTTT. The chain has TRBV7-9 and TRBJ1-6; D remains unclear. This CDR3 has 14 amino acids. The ends were cut back, 4 bases at V and 10 bases at J, with 14 bases in the middle. Germline CDR1 and CDR2: SEHNR and FQNEAQ (reference sequence).

The chain employs TRBV18 and TRBJ2-2, with D tentatively TRBD2 (6 bases). Trimming left V 0 bases short and J 1 base short, with 6 bases between. Germline-derived CDR1 and CDR2 are KGHSH and LQKENI. The CDR3 has 15 amino acids. CDR3 protein: CASSPPGGNTGELFF. DNA for the CDR3: TGTGCCAGCTCACCACCGGGGGGGAACACCGGGGAGCTGTTTTTT.

The rearrangement joins TRBV7-2 to TRBJ1-5; D ambiguous. The CDR3 totals 15 residues. V lost 7 bases and J 4 bases, leaving 17 bases between the germline ends. Germline V CDR1 and CDR2: SGHTA, FQGNSA. This chain's CDR3 is CASTSPGLLNQPQHF. CDR3 bases: TGTGCCAGCACCTCCCCCGGACTCTTGAATCAGCCCCAGCATTTT.

This chain links TRBV28 with TRBJ1-2; TRBD1 matches 11 bases. V shed 5 bases and J 5 bases; nucleotides not matched to a gene: 10. This CDR3 comprises 16 residues. The germline gives CDR1 MDHEN, CDR2 SYDVKM. CDR3 bases: TGTGCCAGCAGTGTAACTCGGACAGGGGGCGGGTATGGCTACACCTTC. The encoded protein is CASSVTRTGGGYGYTF.

The rearrangement uses TRBV7-9 and TRBJ1-4, with 11 bases lining up with TRBD1. With V trimmed by 5 bases and J by 8 bases, 1 base remained unmatched. Germline V CDR1 and CDR2: SEHNR, FQNEAQ (reference sequence). This CDR3 contains 13 residues. CDR3 amino acids: CASSRDRGEKLFF. The DNA for the CDR3 is TGTGCCAGCAGCCGGGACAGGGGGGAAAAACTGTTTTTT. Using reference TRBV7-9 and TRBJ1-4 for the parts outside the CDR3, the full variable domain is DTGVSQNPRHKITKRGQNVTFRCDPISEHNRLYWYRQTLGQGPEFLTYFQNEAQLEKSRLLSDRFSAERPKGSFSTLEIQRTEQGDSAMYLCASSRDRGEKLFFGSGTQLSVL.

The chain employs TRBV6-6 and TRBJ1-6, with TRBD1 as a possible D gene (6 bases). The CDR3 consists of 15 residues. Germline-derived CDR1 and CDR2 are MNHNY and SVGAGI (reference sequence). V was trimmed by 2 bases and J by 8 bases, leaving 13 bases between them. The CDR3 sequence: CASSYADRSHSPLHF. CDR3 in DNA: TGTGCCAGCAGTTACGCGGACAGAAGTCATTCACCCCTCCACTTT.

This chain joins TRBV5-1 and TRBJ1-2, with a tentative D call TRBD1 (5 bases). This CDR3 has 16 amino acids. V lost 0 bases to trimming and J lost 3 bases, with 15 bases between them. The germline CDR1 and CDR2 sequences are SGHRS and YFSETQ. CDR3 coding DNA: TGCGCCAGCAGCTTGGTCTCCCGGGGGGGACACTATGGCTACACCTTC. Encoded protein: CASSLVSRGGHYGYTF.

V usage is TRBV7-9 and J usage is TRBJ1-5; no reliable D call. In germline, CDR1 is SEHNR, CDR2 FQNEAQ (reference sequence). Trimming cost V 1 base and J 3 bases, with 10 bases left between them. This CDR3 is built from 15 residues. For the CDR3, the DNA is TGTGCCAGCAGCTTAGGGAGGACGAACAATCAGCCCCAGCATTTT. As protein: CASSLGRTNNQPQHF.

The CDR3 loop reads CASSQDWILAGAYEQYF. CDR3 in DNA: TGCGCCAGCAGCCAAGATTGGATACTAGCGGGAGCCTACGAGCAGTACTTC. This chain links TRBV4-3 with TRBJ2-7, with TRBD2 matching 11 bases. The CDR3 covers 17 residues. The V gene's germline CDR1 is LGHNA and CDR2 YSLEER. V dropped 0 bases and J dropped 2; count of bases not matched to a gene: 6.

This chain's CDR3 is CAWNRQFNEKLFF. The CDR3 coding sequence is TGTGCCTGGAACAGGCAGTTTAATGAAAAACTGTTTTTT. J is TRBJ1-4 and V is TRBV30; a possible D gene is TRBD1 (5 bases). The V and J ends lost 4 bases and 4 bases respectively, with 10 bases between them. Germline CDR1 and CDR2: GTSNPN and SVGIG (reference sequence). This CDR3 is 13 amino acids long.

The chain couples TRBV30 to TRBJ1-4, with a possible D match to TRBD1 (5 bases). CDR3 length: 19 amino acids. Germline CDR1 reads GTSNPN; CDR2 reads SVGIG (reference sequence). Between the trimmed V and J ends, which lost 5 bases and 4 bases, there was a span of 29 bases. The CDR3 reads CAWGRLPGLPTHGNEKLFF. DNA for the CDR3: TGTGCCTGGGGAAGACTACCGGGACTGCCAACTCATGGTAATGAAAAACTGTTTTTT.

The gene calls are TRBV6-5 and TRBJ1-2; possibly TRBD1 for D (6 bases). In germline, CDR1 is MNHEY, CDR2 SVGAGI. V was pared by 2 bases and J by 4 bases, with 17 bases between. The length of the CDR3 is 16 residues. This CDR3 reads CASSYGLNRALYGYTF. CDR3 coding DNA: TGTGCCAGCAGTTACGGTCTCAACAGGGCCCTCTATGGCTACACCTTC.

The rearrangement uses TRBV18 and TRBJ1-1; possibly TRBD1 for D (5 bases). CDR3 length: 16 residues. The V gene lost 0 bases and the J gene lost 5 bases, with 16 bases spanning the gap. Germline V gene sequence: CDR1 KGHSH, CDR2 LQKENI. The CDR3 coding sequence is TGTGCCAGCTCACCACCCGGCGGGGCTGGGAGGACTGAAGCTTTCTTT. It is translated as CASSPPGGAGRTEAFF.

This chain uses TRBV6-5 with TRBJ2-7, with TRBD1 identical over 7 bases. The V gene end was trimmed by 4 bases and the J gene end by 2 bases; junction bases not matched to a gene: 5. The germline CDR1 and CDR2 sequences are MNHEY and SVGAGI. This CDR3 has 14 amino acids. The DNA for the CDR3 is TGTGCCAGCAGTTGGACAGGTCCACCCTACGAGCAGTACTTC. Protein product: CASSWTGPPYEQYF.

V usage is TRBV30 and J usage is TRBJ1-2; D call uncertain. This CDR3 has 14 residues. Germline V gene data show CDR1 as GTSNPN and CDR2 as SVGIG (reference sequence). The V end lost 2 bases, the J end lost 2 bases, and 12 bases lay between the germline ends. CDR3 sequence: CAWSQYRKNYGYTF. CDR3 bases: TGTGCCTGGAGTCAGTACAGAAAAAACTATGGCTACACCTTC. Drawing the rest from reference TRBV30 and TRBJ1-2, the complete variable domain is SQTIHQWPATLVQPVGSPLSLECTVEGTSNPNLYWYRQAAGRGLQLLFYSVGIGQISSEVPQNLSASRPQDRQFILSSKKLLLSDSGFYLCAWSQYRKNYGYTFGSGTRLTVV.

CDR3 bases: TGTGCCAGCAACTCGCGGGCCTACGAGCAGTACTTC. Its protein is CASNSRAYEQYF. This chain joins TRBV11-1 and TRBJ2-7; tentative D call: TRBD2 (5 bases). V was shortened by 7 bases and J by 2 bases, with 9 bases between the two germline ends. This CDR3 contains 12 residues. Looked up from germline, CDR1 is SGHAT and CDR2 is FQDESV (reference sequence). Drawing the rest from reference TRBV11-1 and TRBJ2-7, the complete variable domain is EAEVAQSPRYKITEKSQAVAFWCDPISGHATLYWYRQILGQGPELLVQFQDESVVDDSQLPKDRFSAERLKGVDSTLKIQPAELGDSAMYLCASNSRAYEQYFGPGTRLTVT.

The chain couples TRBV7-6 to TRBJ1-1, with D possibly TRBD1 on 6 matching bases. The CDR3 sequence is 16 residues long. The V gene's germline CDR1 is SGHVS and CDR2 FNYEAQ. The V end lost 4 bases, the J end lost 1 base, and 16 bases lay between the germline ends. The CDR3, as DNA: TGTGCCAGCAGCTCGCAGCCCGGGACAAAGAACACTGAAGCTTTCTTT. Its translation is CASSSQPGTKNTEAFF.

The chain is built from TRBV6-5 and TRBJ1-2, with 7 bases that match TRBD1. The CDR3 extends over 13 amino acids. V shed 2 bases and J 8 bases; nucleotides not matched to a gene: 5. Per the germline V gene, CDR1 is MNHEY and CDR2 is SVGAGI. The CDR3 DNA is TGTGCCAGCAGTTACGGGCAGGGGGTCGGCTACACCTTC. Translation: CASSYGQGVGYTF.